This TCR beta chain is drawn from a study of blood T cell repertoires in COVID-19. Study as a whole: The study drew acute and convalescent COVID-19 samples from the United States, Italy and Spain.

Participants spanned ages about 18 to 95 years and resided in 20 to 30 US areas. In the study's own analysis: It was from reference gene primer amplification that nucleated cell counts were estimated. The data were produced by immunoSEQ multiplex PCR, yet TCRdb's version contains in-frame clones alone and is incomplete. The V and J calls and clone size were taken over from that table, and D and trimming were inferred from the DNA. Here the sample spans approximately 180,000 clones, 85% to 90% being singletons. The germline V gene has CDR1 SQVTM and CDR2 ANQGSEA. V was pared by 1 base and J by 11 bases, with 13 bases of the junction left unmatched. This CDR3 comprises 16 residues.

This chain links TRBV29-1 with TRBJ2-3; 12 bases are shared with TRBD2. The material sequenced was PBMCs or T cells enriched from blood (not recorded which). The TCR comes from a middle-aged woman with acute COVID-19. In DNA form, the CDR3 reads TGCAGCGTTGAAGGAGCGACTAGCGGGAGCCCTTGGGAGCAGTATTTT. Translation gives CSVEGATSGSPWEQYF.